Each of the 15 T cell receptor beta chains below was sequenced from the same sample in a study of blood T cells in healthy people across ages. With a J-beta primer mix and a sample-barcoded 5' primer, a second PCR ran 7 to 11 cycles. TCRdb re-called the 5' RACE reads through MiXCR, storing one row per CDR3 protein. The sample includes around 800,000 distinct CDR3 sequences, roughly 46% of them seen just once. Sequencing was done on a sample of blood. These receptors all come from a man older than 75 in good health.

This clonotype was counted between two and nine times. The chain recombines TRBV20-1 with TRBJ2-1; 11 positions match TRBD2. The trim removed 3 bases at V and 5 bases at J, leaving 3 bases unmatched. Germline CDR1 reads DFQATT; CDR2 reads SNEGSKA (reference sequence). The CDR3 totals 14 residues. The CDR3 nucleotides are TGCAGTGCTAGGCGACTAGCGGGAAACAATGAGCAGTTCTTC. The encoded protein is CSARRLAGNNEQFF.

The chain uses TRBV7-6 and TRBJ2-1; TRBD1 or TRBD2 may be the D gene (6 bases each). The CDR3 sequence is 16 residues long. V was cut by 5 bases and J by 10 bases, with 24 bases left in between. Looked up from germline, CDR1 is SGHVS and CDR2 is FNYEAQ. Here the CDR3 reads CASSPGVIRRAGEQFF. For the CDR3, the DNA is TGTGCCAGCAGCCCAGGGGTAATCCGGAGGGCCGGGGAGCAGTTCTTC.

The J gene is TRBJ1-1, the V gene TRBV10-3; TRBD1 matches 10 bases. The CDR3 runs to 16 residues. CDR1 and CDR2 from the germline V gene are ENHRY and SYGVKD. The trim removed 2 bases at V and 11 bases at J, leaving 14 bases unmatched. Written as DNA, the CDR3 is TGTGCCATCAGTGAGCCACGGACAGGGGGAATGGGCGATGCTTTCTTT. It is translated as CAISEPRTGGMGDAFF.

The chain employs TRBV7-9 and TRBJ1-6, with D perhaps TRBD1 (5 bases). V was cut by 5 bases and J by 6 bases, with 17 bases left in between. The CDR3 has 16 amino acids. The germline gives CDR1 SEHNR, CDR2 FQNEAQ (reference sequence). CDR3 residues: CASSLHGGRANSPLHF. CDR3 coding DNA: TGTGCCAGCAGCCTCCACGGGGGGAGAGCTAATTCACCCCTCCACTTT. The whole variable domain, remainder taken from reference TRBV7-9 and TRBJ1-6, is DTGVSQNPRHKITKRGQNVTFRCDPISEHNRLYWYRQTLGQGPEFLTYFQNEAQLEKSRLLSDRFSAERPKGSFSTLEIQRTEQGDSAMYLCASSLHGGRANSPLHFGNGTRLTVT.

Many counts were recorded for this clonotype. The rearrangement joins TRBV7-2 to TRBJ2-5; TRBD2 matches 9 bases. In germline, CDR1 is SGHTA, CDR2 FQGNSA. This CDR3 has 15 amino acids. With V trimmed by 5 bases and J by 4 bases, 8 bases remained unmatched. DNA for the CDR3: TGTGCCAGCAGCCGGGGACTAGCCGGGGGAGAGACCCAGTACTTC. Translating it yields CASSRGLAGGETQYF.

The chain has TRBV7-2 and TRBJ2-7; D is ambiguous. V was pared by 5 bases and J by 1 base, with 9 bases between. This CDR3 has 13 amino acids. Looked up from germline, CDR1 is SGHTA and CDR2 is FQGNSA. The DNA for the CDR3 is TGTGCCAGCAGCCCTCCGATTTCCTACGAGCAGTACTTC. Translation gives CASSPPISYEQYF.

The sample holds a few counts of this clonotype. The chain couples TRBV5-1 to TRBJ2-3; no definite D call. V lost 7 bases, J lost 0 bases, and 21 bases lay in between. CDR3 length: 17 residues. CDR1 and CDR2 (germline): SGHRS, YFSETQ. In DNA form, the CDR3 reads TGCGCCAGCGACCTCGTGCCCAGCGTCACTAGCACAGATACGCAGTATTTT. It translates to CASDLVPSVTSTDTQYF.

V is TRBV25-1 and J is TRBJ2-1, with a possible D match to TRBD2 (7 bases). This CDR3 has 18 amino acids. Trimming pared 3 bases from V and 3 bases from J, leaving 21 bases between. Germline V lookup: CDR1 MGHDK, CDR2 SYGVNS. The chain's CDR3 is CASSERPRGGGHYNEQFF. CDR3 coding DNA: TGTGCCAGCAGTGAGAGGCCTAGGGGGGGGGGCCACTACAATGAGCAGTTCTTC. Together with reference TRBV25-1 and TRBJ2-1, the CDR3 gives the full variable domain: EADIYQTPRYLVIGTGKKITLECSQTMGHDKMYWYQQDPGMELHLIHYSYGVNSTEKGDLSSESTVSRIRTEHFPLTLESARPSHTSQYLCASSERPRGGGHYNEQFFGPGTRLTVL.

This clonotype was seen only once. The chain combines TRBV7-2 with TRBJ2-5; 7 bases map to TRBD1. From germline, CDR1 is SGHTA and CDR2 FQGNSA. Losses at the gene ends were 1 base for V and 6 bases for J; bases not matched to a gene: 8. The CDR3 has 15 amino acids. The CDR3 DNA is TGTGCCAGCAGCTTAGAACAGGGGATAAAAAAGACCCAGTACTTC. Translated: CASSLEQGIKKTQYF.

The rearrangement links TRBV5-1 to TRBJ2-1; D is unresolved. V shed 0 bases and J shed 10 bases, with 20 bases lying between them. The length of the CDR3 is 16 residues. CDR1 is SGHRS, CDR2 YFSETQ, per germline. The CDR3 reads CASSLGSVERVKEQFF. The CDR3 DNA reads as TGCGCCAGCAGCTTGGGGTCGGTCGAAAGGGTAAAAGAGCAGTTCTTC.

In this sample, this clonotype turned up once. The rearrangement uses TRBV19 and TRBJ1-2; TRBD1 matches 9 bases. The CDR3 runs 15 residues. Germline values: CDR1 LNHDA, CDR2 SQIVND (reference sequence). Losses at the gene ends were 3 bases for V and 5 bases for J; bases not matched to a gene: 7. The CDR3 region is CASSIRTGDAYGYTF. CDR3 in DNA: TGTGCCAGTAGTATCAGGACAGGGGACGCGTATGGCTACACCTTC.

In this sample, this clonotype turned up a few times. The chain joins TRBV20-1 to TRBJ2-7; D gene unclear. CDR3 size: 13 residues. Germline loops: CDR1 DFQATT, CDR2 SNEGSKA (reference sequence). The germline V and J ends were trimmed by 1 base and 2 bases, with 9 bases remaining between them. CDR3 coding DNA: TGCAGTGCTAGAGCGACCGGAACCTACGAGCAGTACTTC. This translates into CSARATGTYEQYF.

There are a few counts of this clonotype. This chain joins TRBV9 and TRBJ2-5; D perhaps matches TRBD2 (6 bases). The germline V and J ends were trimmed by 2 bases and 2 bases, with 10 bases remaining between them. The CDR3 totals 14 residues. Germline V gene lookup returns CDR1 SGDLS and CDR2 YYNGEE. CDR3 in amino acids: CASSVGTSQETQYF. The CDR3 coding sequence is TGTGCCAGCAGCGTCGGGACTTCACAAGAGACCCAGTACTTC.

This clonotype was counted a few times. The chain recombines TRBV6-2 or TRBV6-3 with TRBJ2-7; perhaps TRBD1 as D (6 bases). Germline lookup yields CDR1 MNHEY and CDR2 SVGEGT. Trimming took off 6 bases at V and 0 bases at J, with 12 bases between the two ends. The CDR3 totals 14 residues. In nucleotides, the CDR3 is TGTGCCAGCAGATTTTGGGACAACTCCTACGAGCAGTACTTC. This sequence encodes CASRFWDNSYEQYF.

This clonotype was seen a few times. This chain connects TRBV24-1 to TRBJ2-1, with D perhaps TRBD2 (5 bases). Per germline, CDR1 KGHDR and CDR2 SFDVKD. The ends were cut back, 4 bases at V and 4 bases at J, with 19 bases in the middle. CDR3 size: 17 residues. CDR3: CATSDPTMERTYNEQFF. The CDR3, as DNA: TGTGCCACCAGTGACCCTACGATGGAGCGGACGTACAATGAGCAGTTCTTC.